This entry lists 24 T cell receptor beta chains sequenced from one sample in a study of blood T cell repertoires in COVID-19. The repertoire was sequenced with immunoSEQ multiplex PCR; TCRdb's copy has only in-frame clones and lacks some. The sample includes 200,000 to 250,000 clones, 80% to 95% of them seen just once. Material: PBMCs or T cells enriched from blood (not recorded which). These receptor sequences come from a woman aged 18-29 years who had recovered from COVID-19.

The chain is built from TRBV7-9 and TRBJ2-5; TRBD1 agrees at 7 bases. The length of the CDR3 is 14 residues. J gave up 2 bases and V 2 bases, and 2 bases lay outside the gene matches. Germline CDR1 and CDR2: SEHNR and FQNEAQ (reference sequence). The CDR3 loop reads CASSLRDRQETQYF. In nucleotides, the CDR3 is TGTGCCAGCAGCTTACGGGACAGACAAGAGACCCAGTACTTC.

The chain combines TRBV5-5 with TRBJ2-1; TRBD1 matches 8 bases. The germline V gene has CDR1 SGHKS and CDR2 YYEKEE (reference sequence). The CDR3 has 15 amino acids. With V trimmed by 2 bases and J by 0 bases, 1 base remained unmatched. The CDR3 DNA reads TGTGCCAGCAGCTTCGGGACAGGCTCCTACAATGAGCAGTTCTTC. Its translation: CASSFGTGSYNEQFF.

The V and J genes are TRBV15 and TRBJ2-7, with 7 bases matching TRBD2. The V segment lost 1 base and the J segment 3 bases; nucleotides outside the gene matches: 6. There are 15 residues in the CDR3. Germline V CDR1 and CDR2: LNHNV, YYDKDF (reference sequence). Here the CDR3 DNA reads TGTGCCACCAGCAGAGGTGCGGGAGTTCTCTACGAGCAGTACTTC. This codes for CATSRGAGVLYEQYF.

This rearrangement joins TRBV28 to TRBJ1-6; D gene uncertain. Germline V lookup: CDR1 MDHEN, CDR2 SYDVKM. V lost 6 bases and J lost 10, with 10 bases in between. CDR3 length equals 12 residues. CDR3 in amino acids: CASSLSRSPLHF. In DNA form, the CDR3 reads TGTGCCAGCAGCCTCTCGCGGTCACCCCTCCACTTT.

The CDR3 bases are TGTGCCAGCGATTTAGCGGGAGCAAACGGAGAGCAGTACTTC. This gives the protein CASDLAGANGEQYF. This chain links TRBV6-5 with TRBJ2-7, with 9 bases matching TRBD2. J lost 7 bases, V lost 8 bases, and 12 bases had no gene match. The germline V gene encodes CDR1 MNHEY and CDR2 SVGAGI. The CDR3 contains 14 residues.

The CDR3 sequence: CASSSRRTGANVLTF. The CDR3 DNA is TGTGCCAGCAGCTCCCGGAGGACTGGGGCCAACGTCCTGACTTTC. The rearrangement joins TRBV9 to TRBJ2-6; TRBD2 is a possible D gene (5 bases). The CDR3 runs to 15 residues. V was cut by 4 bases and J by 2 bases, with 10 bases left in between. Germline values: CDR1 SGDLS, CDR2 YYNGEE.

The chain links TRBV19 to TRBJ2-3; perhaps TRBD2 as D (6 bases). This CDR3 is built from 17 residues. Trimming stripped 2 bases from V and 3 bases from J, with 18 bases between. Germline CDR1 reads LNHDA; CDR2 reads SQIVND (reference sequence). Here the CDR3 reads CASSIKKRLAGTDTQYF. In DNA, the CDR3 is TGTGCCAGTAGTATAAAGAAGCGCCTTGCGGGGACAGATACGCAGTATTTT.

In its sample, this clone was seen once. V and J are TRBV2 and TRBJ2-7; 10 nucleotides agree with TRBD1. Per germline, CDR1 SNHLY and CDR2 FYNNEI. V dropped 6 bases and J dropped 5; count of bases not matched to a gene: 7. This CDR3 spans 14 amino acids. CDR3 sequence reads: CASSRDRGSDEQYF. In DNA form, the CDR3 reads TGTGCCAGCAGCCGGGACAGGGGTTCCGACGAGCAGTACTTC.

V gene TRBV14 combines with J gene TRBJ2-7; 10 bases are a match to TRBD1. CDR3 length equals 16 residues. The V segment lost 3 bases and the J segment 4 bases; nucleotides outside the gene matches: 9. Looked up from germline, CDR1 is SGHDN and CDR2 is FVKESK. CDR3 loop: CASSQIPGQGTYEQYF. CDR3 bases: TGTGCCAGCAGCCAGATACCGGGACAGGGGACGTACGAGCAGTACTTC. Full variable domain (rest looked up from reference TRBV14 and TRBJ2-7): EAGVTQFPSHSVIEKGQTVTLRCDPISGHDNLYWYRRVMGKEIKFLLHFVKESKQDESGMPNNRFLAERTGGTYSTLKVQPAELEDSGVYFCASSQIPGQGTYEQYFGPGTRLTVT.

The chain uses TRBV6-5 and TRBJ2-7, with D maybe TRBD1 (6 bases). The length of the CDR3 is 14 residues. V lost 10 bases, J lost 5 bases, and 21 bases lay in between. From germline, CDR1 is MNHEY and CDR2 SVGAGI. The CDR3 protein is CATLHSVGDNEQYF. The CDR3 nucleotides are TGTGCCACCCTACACTCCGTGGGGGACAACGAGCAGTACTTC.

The chain employs TRBV7-9 and TRBJ2-1; 7 bases fit TRBD2. This CDR3 is 16 amino acids long. Germline CDR1 and CDR2: SEHNR and FQNEAQ (reference sequence). The trim removed 5 bases at V and 6 bases at J, leaving 13 bases unmatched. CDR3 DNA: TGTGCCAGCAGCCTGAGCGGGGTAAGACGTACCAATGAGCAGTTCTTC. Its protein is CASSLSGVRRTNEQFF. Full variable domain (outside the CDR3, taken from reference TRBV7-9 and TRBJ2-1): DTGVSQNPRHKITKRGQNVTFRCDPISEHNRLYWYRQTLGQGPEFLTYFQNEAQLEKSRLLSDRFSAERPKGSFSTLEIQRTEQGDSAMYLCASSLSGVRRTNEQFFGPGTRLTVL.

This chain connects TRBV6-5 to TRBJ1-1; no clear D gene. V gave up 7 bases and J gave up 10 bases, with 16 bases separating them. Germline V gene data show CDR1 as MNHEY and CDR2 as SVGAGI. CDR3 length equals 12 residues. The CDR3 DNA is TGTGCCAGCATTCAGGTTAAGGCCGGAGCTTTCTTT. It translates to CASIQVKAGAFF.

The rearrangement uses TRBV27 and TRBJ2-7, with 9 bases identical to TRBD1. Germline V gene sequence: CDR1 MNHEY, CDR2 SMNVEV (reference sequence). This CDR3 spans 15 amino acids. Unmatched junction bases numbered 7, after V lost 5 bases and J lost 2 bases. For the CDR3, the DNA is TGTGCCAGCAGTCCGGAAAACAGGGGGCCCTACGAGCAGTACTTC. As protein: CASSPENRGPYEQYF.

V gene TRBV27 combines with J gene TRBJ2-5, with 11 bases aligning to TRBD2. With V trimmed by 1 base and J by 4 bases, 2 bases remained unmatched. Per the germline V gene, CDR1 is MNHEY and CDR2 is SMNVEV (reference sequence). The CDR3 length is 15 residues. This chain's CDR3 is CASSLYGLAGETQYF. In DNA form, the CDR3 reads TGTGCCAGCAGTTTATATGGACTAGCGGGAGAGACCCAGTACTTC.

The V call is TRBV15, the J call TRBJ2-1, with a tentative D call TRBD1 (6 bases). The CDR3 spans 15 residues. CDR1 LNHNV and CDR2 YYDKDF come from the germline V gene (reference sequence). V lost 3 bases and J 2 bases, leaving 11 bases between the germline ends. This CDR3 reads CATSRGTKTYNEQFF. CDR3 DNA: TGTGCCACCAGCAGGGGGACAAAGACCTACAATGAGCAGTTCTTC.

J is TRBJ1-2 and V is TRBV9; D is undetermined. The length of the CDR3 is 13 residues. Trimming stripped 3 bases from V and 2 bases from J, with 8 bases between. Germline CDR1 reads SGDLS; CDR2 reads YYNGEE. CDR3 amino acids: CASSGDGNYGYTF. The CDR3 nucleotides read TGTGCCAGCAGCGGCGACGGGAACTATGGCTACACCTTC. Full variable domain (rest looked up from reference TRBV9 and TRBJ1-2): DSGVTQTPKHLITATGQRVTLRCSPRSGDLSVYWYQQSLDQGLQFLIQYYNGEERAKGNILERFSAQQFPDLHSELNLSSLELGDSALYFCASSGDGNYGYTFGSGTRLTVV.

The chain joins TRBV24-1 to TRBJ2-1, with D tentatively TRBD1 (7 bases). In germline, CDR1 is KGHDR, CDR2 SFDVKD. V was cut by 4 bases and J by 5 bases, with 14 bases left in between. The CDR3 consists of 15 residues. CDR3 sequence: CATSEGGQYHNEQFF. The CDR3 nucleotides are TGTGCCACCAGTGAGGGGGGACAGTACCACAATGAGCAGTTCTTC.

The chain uses TRBV19 and TRBJ1-5; the match to TRBD1 covers 9 bases. The trim removed 5 bases at V and 5 bases at J, leaving 7 bases unmatched. The germline V gene encodes CDR1 LNHDA and CDR2 SQIVND (reference sequence). The CDR3 sequence is 15 residues long. The CDR3 sequence: CASSHPGQGHQPQHF. CDR3 DNA sequence: TGTGCCAGTAGTCATCCGGGACAGGGCCATCAGCCCCAGCATTTT.

This clone was detected only once. The chain's CDR3 is CASSLRADTQYF. The DNA for the CDR3 is TGTGCCAGCAGCTTAAGAGCAGATACGCAGTATTTT. The chain recombines TRBV13 with TRBJ2-3; D not certain. V lost 2 bases to trimming and J lost 4 bases, with 4 bases between them. Germline CDR1 is PRHDT and CDR2 is FYEKMQ (reference sequence). This CDR3 spans 12 amino acids.

This clone was found a few times. The chain combines TRBV5-1 with TRBJ2-3; D unresolved. In germline, CDR1 is SGHRS, CDR2 YFSETQ. This CDR3 spans 14 amino acids. Trimming pared 0 bases from V and 5 bases from J, leaving 10 bases between. The CDR3 protein is CASSLGGIGDTQYF. CDR3 sequence (DNA): TGCGCCAGCAGCTTGGGCGGAATTGGAGATACGCAGTATTTT.

The chain has TRBV7-6 and TRBJ2-4; perhaps TRBD1 as D (5 bases). The germline gives CDR1 SGHVS, CDR2 FNYEAQ. The CDR3 sequence is 17 residues long. The ends were cut back, 6 bases at V and 0 bases at J, with 18 bases in the middle. The CDR3 DNA follows: TGTGCCAGCAGTCCAATAAGGGGCAGTTTAGCCAAAAACATTCAGTACTTC. Its translation: CASSPIRGSLAKNIQYF.

The gene calls are TRBV2 and TRBJ2-5; 9 positions match TRBD2. The CDR3 is 16 residues long. The germline V gene has CDR1 SNHLY and CDR2 FYNNEI. V trimming: 5 bases; J trimming: 1 base; junction bases outside the gene matches: 8. CDR3: CASSNGRGGLQETQYF. In DNA, the CDR3 is TGTGCCAGCAGTAACGGGCGGGGGGGCCTCCAAGAGACCCAGTACTTC.

The chain links TRBV10-3 to TRBJ2-5, with 7 bases lining up with TRBD2. V was pared by 6 bases and J by 5 bases, with 12 bases of the junction left unmatched. CDR3 length: 15 amino acids. The V gene's germline CDR1 is ENHRY and CDR2 SYGVKD. The CDR3 DNA reads as TGTGCCATCAGCCCGCTGAGGGAGGGCCGGGAGACCCAGTACTTC. This encodes CAISPLREGRETQYF.

As regards this clone: A read error may produce the germline difference seen at one junction end. The V and J genes are TRBV11-2 and TRBJ2-7, with no clear D. The CDR3 length is 11 residues. Looked up from germline, CDR1 is SGHAT and CDR2 is FQNNGV. Written as DNA, the CDR3 is TGTGCCAGCAGCTTATCCTTCGAGCAGTACTTC. Protein product: CASSLSFEQYF.